Below are 14 T cell receptor beta chains sequenced from a single sample in a study of blood T cell repertoires in COVID-19. The table came from immunoSEQ multiplex PCR; TCRdb's copy has only in-frame clones and leaves some out. Here the sample spans 50,000 to 75,000 clones, 85% to 95% being singletons. Material for sequencing was peripheral blood. These receptors were collected from a man between 65 and 85 years old with active COVID-19.

The chain uses TRBV29-1 and TRBJ2-1; 7 bases are a match to TRBD1. CDR1 SQVTM and CDR2 ANQGSEA come from the germline V gene. The CDR3 covers 12 residues. V dropped 1 base and J dropped 8; count of bases not matched to a gene: 2. The CDR3 reads CSVEGQGYEQFF. The CDR3 bases are TGCAGCGTTGAAGGACAGGGCTATGAGCAGTTCTTC.

The chain carries TRBV5-6 and TRBJ1-6; D unresolved. Trimming removed 4 bases from V and 4 bases from J, with 9 bases in between. Germline CDR1 SGHDT, CDR2 YYEEEE. The CDR3 consists of 14 residues. The CDR3 DNA reads as TGTGCCAGCAGCGGCGGCGATTATAATTCACCCCTCCACTTT. It yields the protein CASSGGDYNSPLHF. Complete variable domain (other parts from reference TRBV5-6 and TRBJ1-6): DAGVTQSPTHLIKTRGQQVTLRCSPKSGHDTVSWYQQALGQGPQFIFQYYEEEERQRGNFPDRFSGHQFPNYSSELNVNALLLGDSALYLCASSGGDYNSPLHFGNGTRLTVT.

This chain joins TRBV6-1 and TRBJ2-3; D is unclear. The V end lost 2 bases, the J end lost 1 base, and 10 bases lay between the germline ends. The CDR3 has 15 amino acids. Germline assignment: CDR1 MNHNS and CDR2 SASEGT. The CDR3 DNA follows: TGTGCCAGCAGTGAACTTGGCGGAGGCACAGATACGCAGTATTTT. Protein sequence: CASSELGGGTDTQYF.

J is TRBJ1-1 and V is TRBV18; a possible D gene is TRBD1 (5 bases). CDR3 length: 14 residues. Trimming shortened V by 2 bases and J by 3 bases, and 10 bases separated the two germline ends. The germline CDR1 and CDR2 sequences are KGHSH and LQKENI. The CDR3 loop reads CASSPGAGDTEAFF. CDR3 nucleotide sequence: TGTGCCAGCTCACCAGGGGCGGGGGACACTGAAGCTTTCTTT. Based on the CDR3 plus reference TRBV18 and TRBJ1-1, the full variable domain is NAGVMQNPRHLVRRRGQEARLRCSPMKGHSHVYWYRQLPEEGLKFMVYLQKENIIDESGMPKERFSAEFPKEGPSILRIQQVVRGDSAAYFCASSPGAGDTEAFFGQGTRLTVV.

This chain joins TRBV7-2 and TRBJ1-6; tentatively, D is TRBD1 (5 bases). With 5 bases removed from V and 7 bases from J, the gap between germline ends came to 15 bases. Germline values: CDR1 SGHTA, CDR2 FQGNSA. The CDR3 loop spans 15 amino acids. The CDR3 spells CASSRGVHGNSPLHF. CDR3 in DNA: TGTGCCAGCAGCCGGGGGGTGCACGGGAATTCACCCCTCCACTTT.

This clone was seen a single time. This chain links TRBV29-1 with TRBJ2-3; TRBD2 aligns across 8 bases. Germline lookup yields CDR1 SQVTM and CDR2 ANQGSEA. V lost 5 bases to trimming and J lost 1 base; unmatched junction nucleotides: 2. The CDR3 runs 13 residues. CDR3 DNA: TGCAGCGTTCTTAGCGGGGGCACAGATACGCAGTATTTT. This translates into CSVLSGGTDTQYF.

This clone was found a few times. This sequence joins TRBV27 and TRBJ2-3; 9 bases align to TRBD1. V was pared by 6 bases and J by 4 bases, with 5 bases of the junction left unmatched. Germline CDR1 and CDR2: MNHEY and SMNVEV (reference sequence). The CDR3 spans 14 residues. The CDR3 bases are TGTGCCAGCAGAAAGACAGGGGGGCCAGATACGCAGTATTTT. This gives the protein CASRKTGGPDTQYF.

The chain is built from TRBV5-1 and TRBJ2-2; 8 nucleotides agree with TRBD1. The CDR3 extends over 14 amino acids. The ends lost 6 bases at V and 5 bases at J; junction bases unmatched: 6. The germline CDR1 and CDR2 sequences are SGHRS and YFSETQ. The CDR3 DNA reads as TGCGCCAGCACCGAGACAGGGGTGACCGGGGAGCTGTTTTTT. Translated, it gives CASTETGVTGELFF. The full variable domain, its missing parts supplied by reference TRBV5-1 and TRBJ2-2, is KAGVTQTPRYLIKTRGQQVTLSCSPISGHRSVSWYQQTPGQGLQFLFEYFSETQRNKGNFPGRFSGRQFSNSRSEMNVSTLELGDSALYLCASTETGVTGELFFGEGSRLTVL.

This chain links TRBV10-3 with TRBJ2-7; the D gene is possibly TRBD1 (6 bases). Germline CDR1 reads ENHRY; CDR2 reads SYGVKD. Deletions cut 6 bases from V and 6 bases from J, with 15 bases between. CDR3 length: 13 amino acids. CDR3 sequence: CAISSVGAGEQYV. CDR3 coding DNA: TGTGCCATCAGCTCAGTGGGGGCTGGCGAGCAGTACGTC.

This clone occurred once. The gene calls are TRBV27 and TRBJ1-6, with 7 bases fitting TRBD1. Germline V lookup: CDR1 MNHEY, CDR2 SMNVEV (reference sequence). V dropped 2 bases and J dropped 9; count of bases not matched to a gene: 7. The CDR3 loop spans 15 amino acids. The CDR3 DNA reads TGTGCCAGCAGTTTAGAGGGGACAGTTCTTTCACCCCTCCACTTT. Encoded protein: CASSLEGTVLSPLHF.

The chain employs TRBV5-1 and TRBJ1-5; D is possibly TRBD1 (5 bases). CDR1 and CDR2 from the germline V gene are SGHRS and YFSETQ. The CDR3 length is 15 residues. V was pared by 0 bases and J by 4 bases, with 11 bases between. CDR3 coding DNA: TGCGCCAGCAGCTTGGCAGGCCAGGGAAATCAGCCCCAGCATTTT. This translates into CASSLAGQGNQPQHF.

V and J are TRBV12-3 or TRBV12-4 and TRBJ1-5; unclear D gene. The CDR3 is 13 amino acids. V lost 3 bases, J lost 5 bases, and 8 bases lay in between. CDR3 nucleotides: TGTGCCAGCAGTTTCCAGTTCTATCAGCCCCAGCATTTT. It translates to CASSFQFYQPQHF.

J is TRBJ2-7 and V is TRBV28; a weak D match, TRBD1 (6 bases). Trimming shortened V by 6 bases and J by 0 bases, and 9 bases separated the two germline ends. The germline gives CDR1 MDHEN, CDR2 SYDVKM. CDR3 size: 13 residues. Here the CDR3 DNA reads TGTGCCAGCAGACGACAGGCCTCCTACGAGCAGTACGTC. This translates into CASRRQASYEQYV.

This chain's CDR3 is CASNDRGIGANVLTF. The CDR3 region has the DNA TGTGCCAGCAATGACAGGGGTATCGGGGCCAACGTCCTGACTTTC. The chain employs TRBV9 and TRBJ2-6; 8 nucleotides match TRBD1. Germline V gives CDR1 SGDLS, CDR2 YYNGEE. V was clipped by 6 bases and J by 4 bases; unmatched bases: 6. The CDR3 consists of 15 residues.